The next 7 T cell receptor beta chains were all read from a single sample in a study of blood T cell repertoires in COVID-19. Sequencing was performed with immunoSEQ multiplex PCR; in TCRdb, only in-frame clones are kept and a portion is missing. Of over 200,000 clones in the sample, roughly 89% were seen once. Sequenced sample: PBMCs or T cells enriched from blood (not recorded which). These receptor sequences come from a woman in her twenties or thirties with acute COVID-19.

The rearrangement joins TRBV9 to TRBJ1-1, with D possibly TRBD1 on 5 matching bases. In germline, CDR1 is SGDLS, CDR2 YYNGEE. This CDR3 is built from 15 residues. Deletions cut 4 bases from V and 1 base from J, with 14 bases between. The CDR3 bases are TGTGCCAGCAGCTCTCAGACGGGGGGGAACACTGAAGCTTTCTTT. It codes for CASSSQTGGNTEAFF.

The V gene is TRBV28, the J gene TRBJ2-1; 8 positions agree with TRBD1. The CDR3 consists of 15 residues. With 4 bases clipped from V and 8 bases from J, the junction kept 10 bases outside the gene matches. Germline V gene sequence: CDR1 MDHEN, CDR2 SYDVKM. Written as DNA, the CDR3 is TGTGCCAGCAGTTCGGATCAGGGGGCTTTCGATGAGCAGTTCTTC. Translated: CASSSDQGAFDEQFF.

This clone was seen a handful of times. The same CDR3 can be traced to other DNA sequences in this sample. The gene calls are TRBV5-4 and TRBJ1-2; D is undetermined. This CDR3 is built from 12 residues. CDR1 is SGHNT, CDR2 YYREEE, per germline (reference sequence). Trimming took 0 bases from V and 7 from J, leaving 7 bases between them. The DNA for the CDR3 is TGTGCCAGCAGCTTGGACGGGGTTGGCTACACCTTC. Its translation is CASSLDGVGYTF.

The genes are TRBV19 and TRBJ1-2; the match to TRBD1 covers 10 bases. Germline CDR1 is LNHDA and CDR2 is SQIVND (reference sequence). The CDR3 runs 12 residues. The V segment lost 9 bases and the J segment 7 bases; nucleotides outside the gene matches: 5. The DNA of the CDR3 is TGTGCCAGCAAGACAGGGGGCCGTGGCTACACCTTC. Residues: CASKTGGRGYTF.

This rearrangement joins TRBV4-1 to TRBJ1-5; the D is unclear. CDR3 length: 15 amino acids. CDR1 is MGHRA, CDR2 YSYEKL, per germline. V was clipped by 4 bases and J by 2 bases, with 12 bases between them. The CDR3 loop is CASSLIRSGNQPQHF. The CDR3 region has the DNA TGCGCCAGCAGCCTCATCCGGTCGGGCAATCAGCCCCAGCATTTT.

The chain combines TRBV6-5 with TRBJ1-1, with 8 bases lining up with TRBD1. This CDR3 has 14 residues. CDR1 and CDR2 from the germline V gene are MNHEY and SVGAGI. The ends lost 7 bases at V and 7 bases at J; junction bases unmatched: 11. CDR3 region: CASTTDRVGGEAFF. The DNA of the CDR3 is TGTGCCAGCACTACGGACAGGGTGGGCGGTGAAGCTTTCTTT.

J is TRBJ1-5 and V is TRBV3-1 (or the pseudogene TRBV3-2); 12 bases agree with TRBD1. Trimming at V came to 0 bases and at J to 5 bases, leaving 2 bases not matched to a gene. The CDR3 has 16 residues. Germline V gene sequence: CDR1 LGHDT, CDR2 YNNKEL (reference sequence). Here the CDR3 DNA reads TGTGCCAGCAGCCAAGATAGGGACAGGGGGCATCAGCCCCAGCATTTT. It is translated as CASSQDRDRGHQPQHF.